These 24 T cell receptor beta chains share one sample of origin, sequenced in a study of blood T cell repertoires in COVID-19. The method was immunoSEQ multiplex PCR; TCRdb's version includes in-frame clones alone and lacks a portion of them. The sample holds some 150,000 clones; under 90% are singletons and the top ten take roughly 9%. The sequenced sample consisted of peripheral blood. These receptors were obtained from a woman in her sixties or seventies with active or convalescent COVID-19.

The chain carries TRBV10-1 and TRBJ2-7; D is possibly TRBD1 (5 bases). Germline loops: CDR1 WNHNN, CDR2 SYGVQD (reference sequence). V lost 2 bases and J 5 bases, leaving 13 bases between the germline ends. The CDR3 sequence is 14 residues long. CDR3 bases: TGCGCCAGCAGTGAGGGCTCGGCAGGGAACGAGCAGTACGTC. The encoded protein is CASSEGSAGNEQYV.

V is TRBV28 and J is TRBJ1-2; no clear D. V was clipped by 3 bases and J by 0 bases, with 8 bases between them. Germline CDR1 reads MDHEN; CDR2 reads SYDVKM. The CDR3 consists of 14 residues. The CDR3 DNA is TGTGCCAGCAGTTTTAGTTCACCTAACTATGGCTACACCTTC. Residues: CASSFSSPNYGYTF.

The gene calls are TRBV5-8 and TRBJ1-4; D possibly corresponds to TRBD1 (5 bases). Germline V gene sequence: CDR1 SGHTS, CDR2 YDEGEE. Between the trimmed V and J ends, which lost 0 bases and 5 bases, there was a span of 8 bases. This CDR3 region has 14 residues. CDR3 coding DNA: TGTGCCAGCAGCTTGGGGACACTGAATGAAAAACTGTTTTTT. Translated: CASSLGTLNEKLFF.

On this clone: Other DNA sequences within the sample encode an identical CDR3. V usage is TRBV12-3 or TRBV12-4 and J usage is TRBJ1-1; D gene ambiguous. Trimming cost V 5 bases and J 0 bases, with 7 bases left between them. CDR3 length: 13 residues. The CDR3 DNA reads as TGTGCCAGCAGTCGCCAGGTGAACACTGAAGCTTTCTTT. The encoded protein is CASSRQVNTEAFF.

V and J are TRBV27 and TRBJ1-5, with 7 bases identical to TRBD1. Germline loops: CDR1 MNHEY, CDR2 SMNVEV (reference sequence). The CDR3 spans 15 residues. The V gene end was trimmed by 4 bases and the J gene end by 0 bases; junction bases not matched to a gene: 3. CDR3 loop: CASSSGQSSNQPQHF. The CDR3 coding sequence is TGTGCCAGCAGTTCGGGACAGAGTAGCAATCAGCCCCAGCATTTT.

This chain links TRBV30 with TRBJ1-5; 7 bases are shared with TRBD1. CDR3 size: 13 residues. V lost 3 bases to trimming and J lost 7 bases; unmatched junction nucleotides: 6. Germline CDR1 and CDR2: GTSNPN and SVGIG (reference sequence). Here the CDR3 reads CAWREQGNQPQHF. CDR3 bases: TGTGCCTGGAGGGAACAGGGGAACCAGCCCCAGCATTTT. Full variable domain (outside the CDR3, taken from reference TRBV30 and TRBJ1-5): SQTIHQWPATLVQPVGSPLSLECTVEGTSNPNLYWYRQAAGRGLQLLFYSVGIGQISSEVPQNLSASRPQDRQFILSSKKLLLSDSGFYLCAWREQGNQPQHFGDGTRLSIL.

This clone appeared a single time. V and J are TRBV2 and TRBJ2-3; 12 bases are a match to TRBD2. Germline CDR1 and CDR2: SNHLY and FYNNEI. This CDR3 has 15 residues. The V gene end was trimmed by 6 bases and the J gene end by 4 bases; junction bases not matched to a gene: 5. CDR3 bases: TGTGCCAGCAGGTCTAGCGGGGGGGCGTCAGATACGCAGTATTTT. Its translation: CASRSSGGASDTQYF.

This clone came up a few times. Other DNA variants within this sample encode the same CDR3. This sequence joins TRBV24-1 and TRBJ1-1; D may be TRBD1 (5 bases). V was clipped by 6 bases and J by 1 base, with 8 bases between them. The V gene's germline CDR1 is KGHDR and CDR2 SFDVKD. This CDR3 has 13 amino acids. CDR3: CATSPGGNTEAFF. The CDR3 nucleotides read TGTGCCACCAGTCCGGGGGGGAACACTGAAGCTTTCTTT.

This clone was counted a single time. The chain couples TRBV28 to TRBJ1-4; D perhaps matches TRBD1 (6 bases). Germline V CDR1 and CDR2: MDHEN, SYDVKM. With 6 bases removed from V and 8 bases from J, the gap between germline ends came to 16 bases. The CDR3 has 14 amino acids. The CDR3: CASRVDRTGEKLFF. The CDR3 DNA follows: TGTGCCAGCAGAGTCGACAGGACTGGAGAAAAACTGTTTTTT.

The table lists this clone with a count of one. V usage is TRBV5-6 and J usage is TRBJ1-1; possible D gene TRBD1, 6 bases. Trimming took off 4 bases at V and 0 bases at J, with 13 bases between the two ends. The CDR3 length is 15 residues. Per the germline V gene, CDR1 is SGHDT and CDR2 is YYEEEE. The CDR3: CASSLGGRMNTEAFF. CDR3 coding DNA: TGTGCCAGCAGCCTGGGGGGCCGAATGAACACTGAAGCTTTCTTT.

The chain couples TRBV15 to TRBJ1-5; perhaps TRBD1 as D (5 bases). The CDR3 loop spans 13 amino acids. V lost 5 bases, J lost 6 bases, and 11 bases lay in between. Per germline, CDR1 LNHNV and CDR2 YYDKDF (reference sequence). The CDR3 DNA sequence: TGTGCCACCAGCGGCAGGGTTACTCAGCCCCAGCATTTT. This translates into CATSGRVTQPQHF.

V and J are TRBV30 and TRBJ1-5; no clear D gene. With 0 bases removed from V and 2 bases from J, the gap between germline ends came to 14 bases. Germline CDR1 GTSNPN, CDR2 SVGIG (reference sequence). The CDR3 covers 16 residues. The CDR3 spells CAWSVQQRLGNQPQHF. The CDR3 region has the DNA TGTGCCTGGAGTGTACAACAGCGGTTAGGCAATCAGCCCCAGCATTTT.

The J gene is TRBJ1-4, the V gene TRBV5-1; maybe TRBD1 (6 bases). The germline gives CDR1 SGHRS, CDR2 YFSETQ. V shed 3 bases and J shed 0 bases, with 9 bases lying between them. There are 15 residues in the CDR3. The CDR3 nucleotides read TGCGCCAGCAGCTGGACAGCCTCAACTAATGAAAAACTGTTTTTT. Protein: CASSWTASTNEKLFF.

The chain couples TRBV2 to TRBJ2-2; 10 nucleotides match TRBD1. Germline V gene data show CDR1 as SNHLY and CDR2 as FYNNEI. The CDR3 is made up of 15 amino acids. V gave up 6 bases and J gave up 3 bases; unmatched junction bases: 4. CDR3 bases: TGTGCCAGCAGGACCGACAGGGGGCACACCGGGGAGCTGTTTTTT. Translated, it gives CASRTDRGHTGELFF.

This clone was seen only a few times. The chain couples TRBV7-6 to TRBJ1-2; D not certain. The CDR3 extends over 13 amino acids. Germline V CDR1 and CDR2: SGHVS, FNYEAQ. V was shortened by 1 base and J by 6 bases, with 9 bases between the two germline ends. Here the CDR3 DNA reads TGTGCCAGCAGCTTAGTTGATCAGGATGGCTACACCTTC. As protein: CASSLVDQDGYTF.

The chain recombines TRBV24-1 with TRBJ2-2; 10 bases agree with TRBD2. There are 16 residues in the CDR3. V was clipped by 3 bases and J by 7 bases; unmatched bases: 7. Germline values: CDR1 KGHDR, CDR2 SFDVKD. Here the CDR3 reads CATSDKREGVSGELFF. CDR3 nucleotides: TGTGCCACCAGTGATAAGCGGGAGGGTGTCAGCGGGGAGCTGTTTTTT.

The genes are TRBV10-3 and TRBJ1-2, with D uncertain. This CDR3 has 13 amino acids. V lost 2 bases, J lost 5 bases, and 9 bases lay in between. Germline CDR1 reads ENHRY; CDR2 reads SYGVKD. In DNA form, the CDR3 reads TGTGCCATCAGTGAGGACCTAGGATATGGCTACACCTTC. Its protein is CAISEDLGYGYTF.

V is TRBV10-3 and J is TRBJ1-2; the D gene is possibly TRBD1 (5 bases). CDR1 and CDR2 (germline): ENHRY, SYGVKD. The CDR3 spans 12 residues. V lost 10 bases, J lost 3 bases, and 12 bases lay in between. CDR3 nucleotide sequence: TGTGCCACAGGACAAGGCGACTATGGCTACACCTTC. Its protein product is CATGQGDYGYTF.

In its sample, this clone was seen once. The chain uses TRBV29-1 and TRBJ2-7; 11 nucleotides align to TRBD2. With V trimmed by 4 bases and J by 7 bases, 12 bases remained unmatched. The CDR3 totals 15 residues. The V gene's germline CDR1 is SQVTM and CDR2 ANQGSEA. This CDR3 reads CSVGGGTSGSREQYF. CDR3 bases: TGCAGCGTTGGTGGGGGGACTAGCGGCTCCAGGGAGCAGTACTTC.

The rearrangement links TRBV28 to TRBJ1-2, with D perhaps TRBD1 (6 bases). CDR1 and CDR2 (germline): MDHEN, SYDVKM. The CDR3 runs to 14 residues. Trimming shortened V by 5 bases and J by 3 bases, and 13 bases separated the two germline ends. CDR3 sequence (DNA): TGTGCCAGCAGTGTCAGGGGAGAAGACTATGGCTACACCTTC. Protein sequence: CASSVRGEDYGYTF.

The chain carries TRBV10-3 and TRBJ2-3; D is unclear. Trimming removed 8 bases from V and 0 bases from J, with 3 bases in between. Germline CDR1 and CDR2: ENHRY and SYGVKD. CDR3 length equals 11 residues. DNA for the CDR3: TGTGCCATCCGGAGCACAGATACGCAGTATTTT. It encodes CAIRSTDTQYF.

The rearrangement links TRBV18 to TRBJ2-1; D not certain. Germline V gene lookup returns CDR1 KGHSH and CDR2 LQKENI. V dropped 5 bases and J dropped 9 bases, with 20 bases sitting between them. The CDR3 has 15 amino acids. CDR3 DNA: TGTGCCAGCTCAGACTCCTTCAAGCAAACTGGTGAGCAGTTCTTC. Amino acid sequence: CASSDSFKQTGEQFF.

V usage is TRBV7-2 and J usage is TRBJ2-2; 9 bases fit TRBD1. Germline CDR1 and CDR2: SGHTA and FQGNSA. The CDR3 spans 16 residues. The junction had 5 bases not matched to a gene; V was cut back by 3 bases and J by 3 bases. The CDR3 reads CASSLTGGYYTGELFF. The DNA of the CDR3 is TGTGCCAGCAGCTTGACAGGGGGTTATTACACCGGGGAGCTGTTTTTT.

This clone turned up a few times. The genes are TRBV2 and TRBJ1-2, with unresolved D. Germline V gene sequence: CDR1 SNHLY, CDR2 FYNNEI. V was clipped by 9 bases and J by 6 bases, with 17 bases between them. The CDR3 length is 13 residues. The DNA of the CDR3 is TGTGCCAGTATACTCGGGAGGGCTGATGGCTACACCTTC. Its protein product is CASILGRADGYTF.